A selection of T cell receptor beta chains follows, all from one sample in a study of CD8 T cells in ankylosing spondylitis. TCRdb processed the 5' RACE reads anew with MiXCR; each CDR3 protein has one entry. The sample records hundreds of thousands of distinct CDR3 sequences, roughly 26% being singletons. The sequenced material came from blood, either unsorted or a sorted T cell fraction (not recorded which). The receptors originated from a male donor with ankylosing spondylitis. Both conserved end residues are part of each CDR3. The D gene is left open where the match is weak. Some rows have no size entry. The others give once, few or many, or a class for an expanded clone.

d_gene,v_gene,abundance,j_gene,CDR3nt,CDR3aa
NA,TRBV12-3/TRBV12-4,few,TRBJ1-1,TGTGCCAGCAGTTTTGACGGGGGCCGGACTGAAGCTTTCTTT,CASSFDGGRTEAFF
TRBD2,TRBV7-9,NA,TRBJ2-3,TGTGCCAGCAGCTTTCAACTAGCGGGAGGGGGTGCAGATACGCAGTATTTT,CASSFQLAGGGADTQYF
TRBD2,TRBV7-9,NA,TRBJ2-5,TGTGCCAGCAGCCGAGGGGTAGCGGGGGTCCAAGAGACCCAGTACTTC,CASSRGVAGVQETQYF
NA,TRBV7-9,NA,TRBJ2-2,TGTGCCAGCGAGAGGGGGAACAGGGCGGCCGGGGAGCTGTTTTTT,CASERGNRAAGELFF
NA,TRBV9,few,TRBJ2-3,TGTGCCAGCGGTATAACTAGCACAGATACGCAGTATTTT,CASGITSTDTQYF
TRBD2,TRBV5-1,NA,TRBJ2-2,TGCGCCAGCAGCTTGGCTCTTTCACCCGGGACTAGCTACTCCGGGGAGCTGTTTTTT,CASSLALSPGTSYSGELFF
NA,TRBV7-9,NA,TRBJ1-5,TGTGCCAGCAGCTGGGGAGGACAGCATCAGCCCCAGCATTTT,CASSWGGQHQPQHF
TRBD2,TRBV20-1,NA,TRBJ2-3,TGCAGTGCTAACATAGCGGGAGGGACTCTTAGCACAGATACGCAGTATTTT,CSANIAGGTLSTDTQYF
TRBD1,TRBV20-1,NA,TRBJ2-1,TGCAGTGAAGGGGGGACAGGGGGCGGTTGGCGTGAGCAGTTCTTC,CSEGGTGGGWREQFF
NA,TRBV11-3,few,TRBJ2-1,TGCGCCAGCAGCCTACCTGGGTGGGAGCAGTTCTTC,CASSLPGWEQFF
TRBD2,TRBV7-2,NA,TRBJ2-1,TGTGCCAGCAGTTCCGTTTTGGGAGGGGTTGAGCAGTTCTTC,CASSSVLGGVEQFF
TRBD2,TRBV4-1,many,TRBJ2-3,TGCGCCAGCAGCCAAGATGGGACTAGCGGGAGCCCAGATACGCAGTATTTT,CASSQDGTSGSPDTQYF
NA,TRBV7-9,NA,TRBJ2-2,TGTGCCAGCAGCTTCGGGGTGCTCACCGGGGAGCTGTTTTTT,CASSFGVLTGELFF
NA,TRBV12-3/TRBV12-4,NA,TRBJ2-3,TGTGCCAGCAGTCCTCTGGGGGCCCGCACAGATACGCAGTATTTT,CASSPLGARTDTQYF
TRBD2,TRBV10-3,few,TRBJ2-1,TGTGCCACCCATCTGGGGACTAGCGGATTCAATGAGCAGTTCTTC,CATHLGTSGFNEQFF
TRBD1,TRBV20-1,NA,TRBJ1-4,TGCAGTGCTAGCCCCGGGACAGGAGGGGAAAAACTGTTTTTT,CSASPGTGGEKLFF
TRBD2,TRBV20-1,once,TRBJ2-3,TGCAGTGCTAGTCGGGGGAGGGCCGGTAGGGCAGATACGCAGTATTTT,CSASRGRAGRADTQYF
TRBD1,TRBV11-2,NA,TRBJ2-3,TGTGCCAGCAGACAGACAGGGGCCCGTCGCACAGATACGCAGTATTTT,CASRQTGARRTDTQYF
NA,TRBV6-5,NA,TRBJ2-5,TGTGCCAGCAGTTACAGTTCGGCATCGCAGACCCAGTACTTC,CASSYSSASQTQYF
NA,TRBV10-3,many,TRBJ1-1,TGTGCCATCAGTGAGTCTGGGGGAGGTGCTGAAGCTTTCTTT,CAISESGGGAEAFF
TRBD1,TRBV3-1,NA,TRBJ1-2,TGTGCCAGCAGCCAACGAACAGGGGGCCATGGCTACACCTTC,CASSQRTGGHGYTF
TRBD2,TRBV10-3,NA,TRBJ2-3,TGTGCCGTTCGTAGCGGGAGTGGGACAGATACGCAGTATTTT,CAVRSGSGTDTQYF
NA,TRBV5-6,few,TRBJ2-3,TGTGCCAGCAGATTCACCCCTGGCCCGGGCTCAGATACGCAGTATTTT,CASRFTPGPGSDTQYF
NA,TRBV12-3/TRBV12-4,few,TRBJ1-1,TGTGCCAGCAGAACGACAGAGGGCTTGGCTGAAGCTTTCTTT,CASRTTEGLAEAFF
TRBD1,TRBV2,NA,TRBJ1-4,TGTGCCAGCAGTCCCGACAGGGCGGCTAATGAAAAACTGTTTTTT,CASSPDRAANEKLFF
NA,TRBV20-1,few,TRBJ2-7,TGCAGTGCCGATCGAACTAGCTACGAGCAGTACTTC,CSADRTSYEQYF
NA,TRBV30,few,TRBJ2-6,TGTGCCTGGAGCTGGGGAGGGGCCAACGTCCTGACTTTC,CAWSWGGANVLTF
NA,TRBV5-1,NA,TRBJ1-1,TGCGCCAGCGGGACCGACCCGGCCACTGAAGCTTTCTTT,CASGTDPATEAFF
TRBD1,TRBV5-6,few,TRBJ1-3,TGTGCCAGCAGCTCCCGCGGACAGGGGGCTGGAAACACCATATATTTT,CASSSRGQGAGNTIYF
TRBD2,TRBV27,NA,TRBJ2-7,TGTGCCAGCACGGAGACTAGCGGTGGGGTCTACGAGCAGTACTTC,CASTETSGGVYEQYF
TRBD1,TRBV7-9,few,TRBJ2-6,TGTGCCAGCAGCCCCGGACAGGCCAGCTCTGGGGCCAACGTCCTGACTTTC,CASSPGQASSGANVLTF
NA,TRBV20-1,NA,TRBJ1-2,TGCAGCTCCCGAAGGGAGAATGGCTACACCTTC,CSSRRENGYTF
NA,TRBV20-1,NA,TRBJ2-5,TGCAGTGCTCAGCTCCCTACCCAAGAGACCCAGTACTTC,CSAQLPTQETQYF
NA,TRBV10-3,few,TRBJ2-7,TGTGCCATCAGTGGGACACCCACCTCCTACGAGCAGTACTTC,CAISGTPTSYEQYF
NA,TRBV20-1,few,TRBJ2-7,TGCAGTGCTAGAGTTAATAGCGGCTACTACGAGCAGTACTTC,CSARVNSGYYEQYF
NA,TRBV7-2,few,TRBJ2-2,TGTGCCAGCAGCTTGCTATTGGCGAACACCGGGGAGCTGTTTTTT,CASSLLLANTGELFF
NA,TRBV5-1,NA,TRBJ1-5,TGCGCCAGCAGCCCGGTTGCAGGGGAAGGATATCAGCCCCAGCATTTT,CASSPVAGEGYQPQHF
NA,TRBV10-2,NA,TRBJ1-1,TGCGCCAGCAGTGAGCCGTACAGGGACATTGAAGCTTTCTTT,CASSEPYRDIEAFF
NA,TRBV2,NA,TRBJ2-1,TGTGCCAGCAGTGGAGCCCTGGGGAATGAGCAGTTCTTC,CASSGALGNEQFF
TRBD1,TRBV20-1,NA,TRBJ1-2,TGCAGTGCCATCTCGGACAGGGGAATCTATGGCTACACCTTC,CSAISDRGIYGYTF
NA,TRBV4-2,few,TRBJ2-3,TGTGCCAGCAGCCAAGTACTGACTCCATCGGAGGGTACGCAGTATTTT,CASSQVLTPSEGTQYF